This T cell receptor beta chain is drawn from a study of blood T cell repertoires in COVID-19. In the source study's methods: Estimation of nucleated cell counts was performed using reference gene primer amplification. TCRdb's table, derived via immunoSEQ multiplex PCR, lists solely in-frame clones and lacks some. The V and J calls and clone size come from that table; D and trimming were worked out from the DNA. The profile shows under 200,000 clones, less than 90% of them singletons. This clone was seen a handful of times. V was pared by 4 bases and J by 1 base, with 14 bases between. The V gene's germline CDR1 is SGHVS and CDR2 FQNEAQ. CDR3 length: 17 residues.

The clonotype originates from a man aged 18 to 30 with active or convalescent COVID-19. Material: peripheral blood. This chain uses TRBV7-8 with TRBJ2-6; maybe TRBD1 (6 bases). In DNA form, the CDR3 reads TGTGCCAGCAGCTCGCCGACAGGTTCTTCTGGGGCCAACGTCCTGACTTTC. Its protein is CASSSPTGSSGANVLTF.